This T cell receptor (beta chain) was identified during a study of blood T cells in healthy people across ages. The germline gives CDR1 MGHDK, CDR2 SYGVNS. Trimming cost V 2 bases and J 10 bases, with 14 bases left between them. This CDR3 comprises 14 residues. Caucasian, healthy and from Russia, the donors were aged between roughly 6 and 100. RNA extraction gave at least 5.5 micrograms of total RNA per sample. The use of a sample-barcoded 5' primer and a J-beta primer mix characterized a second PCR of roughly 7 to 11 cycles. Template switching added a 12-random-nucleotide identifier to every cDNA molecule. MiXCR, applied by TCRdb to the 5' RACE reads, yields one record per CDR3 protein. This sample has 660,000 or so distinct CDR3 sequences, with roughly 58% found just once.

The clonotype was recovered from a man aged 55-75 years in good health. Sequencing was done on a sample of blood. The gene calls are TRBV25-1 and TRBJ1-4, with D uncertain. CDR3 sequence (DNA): TGTGCCAGCAGTGAACCTGGGTCCTATGGAAAACTGTTTTTT. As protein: CASSEPGSYGKLFF.